One and the same sample provided the 6 T cell receptor beta chains below, sequenced in a study of sequential checkpoint blockade in melanoma. Here immunoSEQ multiplex PCR was the method, and the copy in TCRdb shows in-frame clones only, minus some. The profile covers 4,500 to 6,500 clones, with more than 20% appearing a single time and about 10% taken by the ten largest. Treatment reported: randomized to nivolumab then ipilimumab (arm A) or the reverse (arm B). This specimen consisted of tumor tissue (inferred from file names), obtained from a patient given nivolumab and ipilimumab in sequence. The receptors come from a human donor with melanoma.

This clone came up many times. The chain carries TRBV11-3 and TRBJ1-6; D not resolved. The germline CDR1 and CDR2 sequences are SGHNT and YENEEA. This CDR3 region has 15 residues. Deletions cut 3 bases from V and 9 bases from J, with 15 bases between. CDR3 DNA sequence: TGTGCCAGCAGCTTGGCAGGAGGTATTAGTTCACCCCTCCACTTT. Translated: CASSLAGGISSPLHF. Full variable domain (rest looked up from reference TRBV11-3 and TRBJ1-6): EAGVVQSPRYKIIEKKQPVAFWCNPISGHNTLYWYLQNLGQGPELLIRYENEEAVDDSQLPKDRFSAERLKGVDSTLKIQPAELGDSAVYLCASSLAGGISSPLHFGNGTRLTVT.

By share, this clone ranks as medium-sized. The chain employs TRBV18 and TRBJ2-7, with D hard to call. The germline CDR1 and CDR2 sequences are KGHSH and LQKENI. This CDR3 is built from 12 residues. Trimming removed 4 bases from V and 2 bases from J, with 6 bases in between. The CDR3 reads CASSLTTYEQYF. CDR3 in DNA: TGTGCCAGCTCACTCACTACCTACGAGCAGTACTTC.

This clone occurred a few times. The chain uses TRBV28 and TRBJ2-7, with D unclear. This CDR3 has 13 amino acids. Germline assignment: CDR1 MDHEN and CDR2 SYDVKM. V was pared by 6 bases and J by 6 bases, with 15 bases between. CDR3 DNA sequence: TGTGCCAGCAGGGACGCCGGACCGGGCGAGCAGTACTTC. It yields the protein CASRDAGPGEQYF.

The chain uses TRBV19 and TRBJ2-1, with 8 nucleotides matching TRBD2. Germline V gives CDR1 LNHDA, CDR2 SQIVND (reference sequence). CDR3 length: 15 amino acids. J gave up 6 bases and V 6 bases, and 10 bases lay outside the gene matches. In DNA form, the CDR3 reads TGTGCCAGTAGGGGAAAGCGGGAGCCCTCCAATGAGCAGTTCTTC. This gives the protein CASRGKREPSNEQFF.

A note on this clone: A read error may produce the germline difference seen at one junction end. The chain has TRBV6-1 and TRBJ2-3, with D perhaps given as TRBD1 or TRBD2 (6 bases each). Germline V lookup: CDR1 MNHNS, CDR2 SASEGT. CDR3 length equals 16 residues. The CDR3 DNA reads TGTGCCATCAGTGAAGGGGGGACCCGGGGCACAGATACGCAGTATTTT. It yields the protein CAISEGGTRGTDTQYF.

This clone was recorded a few times. The chain couples TRBV6-8 to TRBJ2-7; the match to TRBD1 covers 7 bases. Germline values: CDR1 MNHGY, CDR2 SAAAGT. The junction had 7 bases not matched to a gene; V was cut back by 6 bases and J by 2 bases. CDR3 length: 14 residues. CDR3 DNA sequence: TGTGCCAGCAGACGACAGGGTGGGACCTACGAGCAGTACTTC. This translates into CASRRQGGTYEQYF.